The 22 T cell receptor beta chains reported below all come from one sample, sequenced in a study of cytomegalovirus exposure and HLA in healthy donors. The study ran its PCR with 60 Vbeta and 13 Jbeta primers. Repertoires were generated with immunoSEQ multiplex PCR, while TCRdb's copy carries only in-frame clones and drops some. The sample yields 100,000 to 150,000 clones, approximately 69% seen once. What was sequenced was PBMCs. The receptor set was obtained from a man in his forties in good health and CMV-seropositive.

The J gene is TRBJ2-3, the V gene TRBV5-1; D gene uncertain. V lost 3 bases and J lost 2, with 4 bases in between. CDR1 and CDR2 (germline): SGHRS, YFSETQ. The CDR3 contains 12 residues. As DNA, the CDR3 is TGCGCCAGCAGCTCTTACACAGATACGCAGTATTTT. Protein product: CASSSYTDTQYF.

There are a few counts of this clone. The chain links TRBV27 to TRBJ1-1, with 9 bases matching TRBD1. The V gene's germline CDR1 is MNHEY and CDR2 SMNVEV (reference sequence). V was pared by 3 bases and J by 3 bases, with 8 bases of the junction left unmatched. The CDR3 has 16 amino acids. CDR3 nucleotide sequence: TGTGCCAGCAGTTTGGGACAGGGTAAGGGATACACTGAAGCTTTCTTT. It codes for CASSLGQGKGYTEAFF.

The gene calls are TRBV2 and TRBJ2-3; D might be TRBD2 (7 bases). Germline V gene data show CDR1 as SNHLY and CDR2 as FYNNEI. This CDR3 contains 14 residues. V lost 8 bases and J 10 bases, leaving 22 bases between the germline ends. The CDR3 DNA sequence: TGTGCCAGCCTCGTTAGGGGGGGAATGGATTCGCAGTATTTT. Translation gives CASLVRGGMDSQYF. Using reference TRBV2 and TRBJ2-3 for the parts outside the CDR3, the full variable domain is EPEVTQTPSHQVTQMGQEVILRCVPISNHLYFYWYRQILGQKVEFLVSFYNNEISEKSEIFDDQFSVERPDGSNFTLKIRSTKLEDSAMYFCASLVRGGMDSQYFGPGTRLTVL.

The chain recombines TRBV27 with TRBJ1-2, with 12 bases fitting TRBD1. The CDR3 contains 16 residues. V was pared by 3 bases and J by 5 bases, with 7 bases of the junction left unmatched. The germline V gene encodes CDR1 MNHEY and CDR2 SMNVEV (reference sequence). DNA of the CDR3: TGTGCCAGCAGTTTTTGGGGACAGGGGGCGAAGTATGGCTACACCTTC. It specifies CASSFWGQGAKYGYTF.

This chain uses TRBV27 with TRBJ2-6, with D possibly matching TRBD2 (5 bases). The V and J ends lost 7 bases and 1 base respectively, with 20 bases between them. This CDR3 comprises 18 residues. The germline gives CDR1 MNHEY, CDR2 SMNVEV (reference sequence). CDR3 sequence (DNA): TGTGCCAGCACCCTAGGAGGCAGAGTAACTTCTGGGGCCAACGTCCTGACTTTC. As protein: CASTLGGRVTSGANVLTF. The complete variable domain, with remaining parts taken from reference TRBV27 and TRBJ2-6, reads EAQVTQNPRYLITVTGKKLTVTCSQNMNHEYMSWYRQDPGLGLRQIYYSMNVEVTDKGDVPEGYKVSRKEKRNFPLILESPSPNQTSLYFCASTLGGRVTSGANVLTFGAGSRLTVL.

The V gene is TRBV5-1, the J gene TRBJ2-7; TRBD1 aligns across 9 bases. J gave up 6 bases and V 2 bases, and 9 bases lay outside the gene matches. Germline CDR1 reads SGHRS; CDR2 reads YFSETQ. This CDR3 contains 15 residues. CDR3 DNA sequence: TGCGCCAGCAGCTTCACACAGGGGGCCGGGGTCGAGCAGTACTTC. Translation gives CASSFTQGAGVEQYF.

The V call is TRBV5-4, the J call TRBJ2-7, with 8 nucleotides matching TRBD1. The length of the CDR3 is 14 residues. Trimming took 4 bases from V and 6 from J; bases not matched to a gene: 9. Germline values: CDR1 SGHNT, CDR2 YYREEE (reference sequence). This chain's CDR3 is CASSTGRTGTEQYF. CDR3 bases: TGTGCCAGCAGCACAGGGAGGACAGGGACCGAGCAGTACTTC.

This clone was seen a few times. This chain uses TRBV5-6 with TRBJ2-1, with D possibly TRBD1 on 6 matching bases. Trimming left V 5 bases short and J 3 bases short, with 9 bases between. Germline V CDR1 and CDR2: SGHDT, YYEEEE. The CDR3 runs 13 residues. CDR3 in DNA: TGTGCCAGCAGAATGACAGGCTACAATGAGCAGTTCTTC. Protein sequence: CASRMTGYNEQFF.

The rearrangement links TRBV5-4 to TRBJ2-7; no reliable D call. Looked up from germline, CDR1 is SGHNT and CDR2 is YYREEE (reference sequence). The CDR3 is 13 amino acids. Trimming shortened V by 4 bases and J by 1 base, and 9 bases separated the two germline ends. As DNA, the CDR3 is TGTGCCAGCAGCCCCGAGAATTCCTACGAGCAGTACTTC. It yields the protein CASSPENSYEQYF.

This clone was detected only once. The rearrangement uses TRBV10-3 and TRBJ1-2; the D gene is possibly TRBD1 (5 bases). Trimming took off 6 bases at V and 0 bases at J, with 14 bases between the two ends. Germline V CDR1 and CDR2: ENHRY, SYGVKD. The CDR3 loop spans 15 amino acids. In DNA, the CDR3 is TGTGCCATCAGCGGGGGAAGGGCAGCTAACTATGGCTACACCTTC. Translating it yields CAISGGRAANYGYTF.

This chain links TRBV19 with TRBJ1-5; 10 nucleotides align to TRBD1. The CDR3 consists of 14 residues. V shed 7 bases, J shed 2 bases, and the junction held 2 bases outside the gene matches. CDR1 is LNHDA and CDR2 is SQIVND in the germline V gene (reference sequence). The CDR3: CASTGTGGNQPQHF. CDR3 nucleotides: TGTGCCAGTACCGGGACAGGGGGCAATCAGCCCCAGCATTTT. Filled out from reference TRBV19 and TRBJ1-5, the complete variable domain reads DGGITQSPKYLFRKEGQNVTLSCEQNLNHDAMYWYRQDPGQGLRLIYYSQIVNDFQKGDIAEGYSVSREKKESFPLTVTSAQKNPTAFYLCASTGTGGNQPQHFGDGTRLSIL.

This chain links TRBV5-6 with TRBJ2-7; TRBD1 aligns across 7 bases. The CDR3 runs to 14 residues. Germline CDR1 reads SGHDT; CDR2 reads YYEEEE. V was pared by 4 bases and J by 0 bases, with 4 bases of the junction left unmatched. CDR3 residues: CASSPTGPSYEQYF. DNA of the CDR3: TGTGCCAGCAGCCCGACAGGGCCCTCCTACGAGCAGTACTTC.

V is TRBV13 and J is TRBJ2-1, with D perhaps TRBD1 (6 bases). The CDR3 length is 15 residues. Germline-derived CDR1 and CDR2 are PRHDT and FYEKMQ (reference sequence). Trimming shortened V by 0 bases and J by 5 bases, and 11 bases separated the two germline ends. The chain's CDR3 is CASSLGPGVHNEQFF. The CDR3 DNA reads TGTGCCAGCAGCTTAGGTCCAGGGGTGCACAATGAGCAGTTCTTC.

This chain uses TRBV9 with TRBJ2-7; D is unclear. The germline gives CDR1 SGDLS, CDR2 YYNGEE. V lost 0 bases and J 0 bases, leaving 7 bases between the germline ends. The CDR3 length is 14 residues. The CDR3 nucleotides are TGTGCCAGCAGCGTAGGTTCTAGCTCCTACGAGCAGTACTTC. It is translated as CASSVGSSSYEQYF.

This sequence joins TRBV5-6 and TRBJ2-5, with no clear D. The DNA end favors TRBJ2-7, so the J call may be wrong. Germline loops: CDR1 SGHDT, CDR2 YYEEEE. The CDR3 contains 12 residues. The CDR3 sequence is CASSGDLYEQYF. The CDR3 DNA is TGTGCCAGCAGCGGAGACCTCTACGAGCAGTACTTC.

This clone was seen a single time. Compared with germline, one end of the junction differs, possibly owing to a read error. V is TRBV7-9 and J is TRBJ1-1; no firm D call. Germline CDR1 is SEHNR and CDR2 is FQNEAQ (reference sequence). The CDR3 is 12 amino acids. CDR3 amino acids: CSSSFLPTEAFF. In DNA, the CDR3 is TGTTCCAGCAGCTTCCTCCCCACTGAAGCTTTCTTT. The full variable domain, in which reference TRBV7-9 and TRBJ1-1 provide the parts outside the CDR3, is DTGVSQNPRHKITKRGQNVTFRCDPISEHNRLYWYRQTLGQGPEFLTYFQNEAQLEKSRLLSDRFSAERPKGSFSTLEIQRTEQGDSAMYLCSSSFLPTEAFFGQGTRLTVV.

CDR3: CASSFGGASGNEQFF. The CDR3 DNA reads as TGTGCCAGCAGCTTCGGGGGGGCTAGCGGAAATGAGCAGTTCTTC. The chain combines TRBV7-8 with TRBJ2-1; the match to TRBD2 covers 8 bases. CDR3 length: 15 amino acids. V gave up 3 bases and J gave up 7 bases; unmatched junction bases: 8. Per the germline V gene, CDR1 is SGHVS and CDR2 is FQNEAQ.

The V call is TRBV27, the J call TRBJ2-6; D is unresolved. The CDR3 sequence is 14 residues long. Germline V gene lookup returns CDR1 MNHEY and CDR2 SMNVEV (reference sequence). The germline V and J ends were trimmed by 6 bases and 0 bases, with 6 bases remaining between them. In nucleotides, the CDR3 is TGTGCCAGCAGGTCTAACTCTGGGGCCAACGTCCTGACTTTC. Residues: CASRSNSGANVLTF.

The chain carries TRBV11-2 and TRBJ2-5; no definite D call. V lost 1 base and J 0 bases, leaving 6 bases between the germline ends. Germline CDR1 SGHAT, CDR2 FQNNGV. The CDR3 covers 14 residues. The CDR3 loop is CASSLVQYQETQYF. DNA of the CDR3: TGTGCCAGCAGCTTAGTGCAGTACCAAGAGACCCAGTACTTC.

The V call is TRBV27, the J call TRBJ2-7, with D possibly TRBD1 on 5 matching bases. Germline V gives CDR1 MNHEY, CDR2 SMNVEV (reference sequence). Trimming took 3 bases from V and 3 from J, leaving 9 bases between them. The CDR3 sequence is 13 residues long. The CDR3 region is CASSLRQNYEQYF. As DNA, the CDR3 is TGTGCCAGCAGTTTGAGACAGAACTACGAGCAGTACTTC.

This sequence joins TRBV7-9 and TRBJ2-1; TRBD1 aligns across 8 bases. The germline gives CDR1 SEHNR, CDR2 FQNEAQ (reference sequence). The CDR3 covers 14 residues. After removal of 4 bases from V and 8 bases from J, the junction contained 7 bases not matched to a gene. Written as DNA, the CDR3 is TGTGCCAGCAGCTCCCGGACAGGGAAGGATGAGCAGTTCTTC. Protein: CASSSRTGKDEQFF.

The chain is built from TRBV11-2 and TRBJ1-2; D not certain. The CDR3 totals 13 residues. Per germline, CDR1 SGHAT and CDR2 FQNNGV. Deletions cut 2 bases from V and 4 bases from J, with 8 bases between. Here the CDR3 reads CASSLWEGYGYTF. CDR3 DNA: TGTGCCAGCAGCTTATGGGAGGGCTATGGCTACACCTTC.